What follows are 30 T cell receptor beta chains derived from one specimen sequenced in a study of Graves' ophthalmopathy and Graves' hyperthyroidism. RNA transcripts were the template, and TCR beta CDR3 regions were amplified from them. First-round RT-PCR employed HTBI primers, with a second-round multiplex PCR after it. TCRdb re-derived calls from the multiplex PCR reads in MiXCR, one entry per CDR3 protein. The sample lists about half a million distinct CDR3 sequences, about 15% seen once, with about a tenth in the top ten. Sequencing was done on a sample of blood. These receptors were obtained from a woman in her thirties with Graves' ophthalmopathy.

This clonotype was picked up many times. This chain connects TRBV25-1 to TRBJ2-5, with TRBD1 matching 8 bases. The CDR3 is made up of 15 amino acids. With V trimmed by 5 bases and J by 2 bases, 7 bases remained unmatched. Germline V CDR1 and CDR2: MGHDK, SYGVNS. The CDR3 region has the DNA TGTGCCAGCAGTCAGCACAGGGGGTCTCAAGAGACCCAGTACTTC. Translation gives CASSQHRGSQETQYF.

Ten or more counts support this clonotype. This chain links TRBV5-1 with TRBJ1-2, with D hard to call. V was clipped by 0 bases and J by 7 bases, with 10 bases between them. The CDR3 totals 13 residues. CDR1 SGHRS and CDR2 YFSETQ come from the germline V gene. CDR3 amino acids: CASSLEGFGGYTF. CDR3 in DNA: TGCGCCAGCAGCTTGGAAGGGTTCGGTGGCTACACCTTC.

In its sample, this clonotype was seen a few times. V and J are TRBV12-3 or TRBV12-4 and TRBJ1-5, with no clear D. V lost 6 bases and J lost 5, with 20 bases in between. CDR3 length: 16 amino acids. For the CDR3, the DNA is TGTGCCAGCAGCCCTCTTGGGGAGGGTAGTTATCAGCCCCAGCATTTT. It specifies CASSPLGEGSYQPQHF.

This clonotype was counted many times. The gene calls are TRBV15 and TRBJ1-2; D gene unclear. V shed 3 bases and J shed 0 bases, with 17 bases lying between them. The CDR3 runs to 17 residues. CDR1 is LNHNV, CDR2 YYDKDF, per germline (reference sequence). CDR3: CATSRGRTYPANYGYTF. CDR3 nucleotides: TGTGCCACCAGCAGGGGTAGGACCTACCCCGCTAACTATGGCTACACCTTC.

This clonotype has ten or more counts. The chain recombines TRBV4-1 with TRBJ1-1; D uncertain. V gave up 1 base and J gave up 2 bases, with 11 bases separating them. The CDR3 length is 15 residues. From germline, CDR1 is MGHRA and CDR2 YSYEKL. For the CDR3, the DNA is TGCGCCAGCAGCCAAGTCGGCCAGAGAAACACTGAAGCTTTCTTT. This encodes CASSQVGQRNTEAFF.

Ten or more counts support this clonotype. This chain connects TRBV5-1 to TRBJ1-2; TRBD1 aligns across 8 bases. CDR3 size: 14 residues. Trimming cost V 7 bases and J 8 bases; bases outside gene matches: 13. The germline gives CDR1 SGHRS, CDR2 YFSETQ. The CDR3 sequence: CASCPFPGDRGYTF. The DNA for the CDR3 is TGCGCCAGCTGTCCATTCCCCGGGGACAGGGGCTACACCTTC.

This clonotype was observed at least ten times. The chain is built from TRBV27 and TRBJ2-7, with 10 positions matching TRBD1. V shed 5 bases and J 5 bases; nucleotides not matched to a gene: 6. Germline V CDR1 and CDR2: MNHEY, SMNVEV (reference sequence). The length of the CDR3 is 14 residues. Written as DNA, the CDR3 is TGTGCCAGCAGTATCTTGGGACAGGGGAACGAGCAGTACTTC. Translation: CASSILGQGNEQYF.

The rearrangement joins TRBV20-1 to TRBJ2-5, with D possibly TRBD1 on 6 matching bases. This CDR3 has 16 residues. V was clipped by 5 bases and J by 9 bases, with 28 bases between them. Germline-derived CDR1 and CDR2 are DFQATT and SNEGSKA (reference sequence). In nucleotides, the CDR3 is TGCAGTGCTGTTGGGACAATTCCCCATTTTGAGGGGGCCCAGTACTTC. Encoded protein: CSAVGTIPHFEGAQYF.

This clonotype has ten or more counts. This rearrangement joins TRBV11-1 to TRBJ2-7, with 9 bases fitting TRBD1. J lost 2 bases, V lost 4 bases, and 12 bases had no gene match. The germline V gene encodes CDR1 SGHAT and CDR2 FQDESV (reference sequence). The CDR3 is 17 residues long. This chain's CDR3 is CASSSNTGQGTPYEQYF. In DNA form, the CDR3 reads TGTGCCAGCAGCTCCAATACGGGACAGGGAACCCCCTACGAGCAGTACTTC.

In its sample, this clonotype was seen many times. The chain links TRBV9 to TRBJ2-7, with D perhaps matching TRBD2 (7 bases). Germline V lookup: CDR1 SGDLS, CDR2 YYNGEE. Trimming cost V 1 base and J 6 bases, with 14 bases left between them. The CDR3 is 14 amino acids. CDR3 in DNA: TGTGCCAGCAGCGTAAGGAAGGGGGGGCGCGAGCAGTACTTC. Its translation: CASSVRKGGREQYF.

This clonotype has a count of ten or more. The V gene is TRBV19, the J gene TRBJ1-1; D is ambiguous. The V gene lost 5 bases and the J gene lost 2 bases, with 12 bases spanning the gap. Per germline, CDR1 LNHDA and CDR2 SQIVND (reference sequence). This CDR3 spans 14 amino acids. This chain's CDR3 is CASSVPTGNTEAFF. The DNA for the CDR3 is TGTGCCAGTAGTGTTCCGACGGGTAACACTGAAGCTTTCTTT. The variable domain in full, with the rest retrieved from reference TRBV19 and TRBJ1-1, is DGGITQSPKYLFRKEGQNVTLSCEQNLNHDAMYWYRQDPGQGLRLIYYSQIVNDFQKGDIAEGYSVSREKKESFPLTVTSAQKNPTAFYLCASSVPTGNTEAFFGQGTRLTVV.

Only a few counts were recorded for this clonotype. This rearrangement joins TRBV30 to TRBJ2-7, with unresolved D. Germline V gene lookup returns CDR1 GTSNPN and CDR2 SVGIG (reference sequence). This CDR3 has 13 amino acids. The V and J ends lost 0 bases and 1 base respectively, with 7 bases between them. DNA for the CDR3: TGTGCCTGGAGTGTAGGCTTATCCTACGAGCAGTACTTC. Translated, it gives CAWSVGLSYEQYF.

The chain carries TRBV7-2 and TRBJ1-5; D gene uncertain. Per the germline V gene, CDR1 is SGHTA and CDR2 is FQGNSA. CDR3 size: 14 residues. V shed 1 base and J shed 7 bases, with 11 bases lying between them. CDR3 DNA sequence: TGTGCCAGCAGCTTAGTTCTGGGTTTCCAGCCCCAGCATTTT. Residues: CASSLVLGFQPQHF.

This clonotype was seen at least ten times. V is TRBV6-1 and J is TRBJ2-7; 10 bases line up with TRBD2. The germline CDR1 and CDR2 sequences are MNHNS and SASEGT. J was trimmed by 3 bases and V by 7 bases; bases with no gene match: 12. The CDR3 totals 16 residues. The CDR3 nucleotides read TGTGCCAGCACGACTGGGAGCGGGAGGGTCCTCTACGAGCAGTACTTC. Amino acid sequence: CASTTGSGRVLYEQYF.

In this sample, this clonotype turned up many times. The chain joins TRBV6-1 to TRBJ2-7; no reliable D call. The length of the CDR3 is 15 residues. The germline V and J ends were trimmed by 6 bases and 5 bases, with 20 bases remaining between them. Germline-derived CDR1 and CDR2 are MNHNS and SASEGT. CDR3 nucleotide sequence: TGTGCCAGCAGCAGAAGTTCGGGCCAGTTCCACGAGCAGTACTTC. Protein sequence: CASSRSSGQFHEQYF.

This clonotype appeared many times. The chain uses TRBV7-2 and TRBJ1-1; the D is unclear. The ends were cut back, 3 bases at V and 3 bases at J, with 11 bases in the middle. The V gene's germline CDR1 is SGHTA and CDR2 FQGNSA. The CDR3 loop spans 14 amino acids. The CDR3 loop reads CASSFVGGDTEAFF. The CDR3 DNA reads TGTGCCAGCAGCTTCGTGGGAGGCGACACTGAAGCTTTCTTT.

There are many counts of this clonotype. This chain joins TRBV6-5 and TRBJ2-5; 7 bases match TRBD2. The trim removed 3 bases at V and 2 bases at J, leaving 9 bases unmatched. The germline CDR1 and CDR2 sequences are MNHEY and SVGAGI. The CDR3 has 16 residues. The CDR3 bases are TGTGCCAGCAGTTATATGGCCCTAGCGGAACAAGAGACCCAGTACTTC. It encodes CASSYMALAEQETQYF.

This rearrangement joins TRBV20-1 to TRBJ1-1; no firm D call. The germline gives CDR1 DFQATT, CDR2 SNEGSKA (reference sequence). CDR3 length equals 12 residues. V shed 3 bases and J shed 6 bases, with 11 bases lying between them. The CDR3: CSASPAGAEAFF. The CDR3 coding sequence is TGCAGTGCTAGCCCGGCAGGCGCTGAAGCTTTCTTT.

This clonotype showed up many times. The genes are TRBV20-1 and TRBJ2-7, with 7 bases aligning to TRBD1. This CDR3 spans 15 amino acids. Germline lookup yields CDR1 DFQATT and CDR2 SNEGSKA (reference sequence). J gave up 0 bases and V 3 bases, and 8 bases lay outside the gene matches. The CDR3 nucleotides are TGCAGTGCTAGTCCGGGACAGTTCCTCTCCTACGAGCAGTACTTC. This encodes CSASPGQFLSYEQYF.

This clonotype was counted at least ten times. The chain joins TRBV5-8 to TRBJ2-7; 11 bases align to TRBD1. V was pared by 4 bases and J by 3 bases, with 3 bases of the junction left unmatched. The CDR3 is 14 amino acids. Germline CDR1 reads SGHTS; CDR2 reads YDEGEE. CDR3 DNA: TGTGCCAGCAGCGTAGGGACAGGGGGCTACGAGCAGTACTTC. This codes for CASSVGTGGYEQYF.

In regard to this clonotype: This could be a read error, since a much larger clone is one nucleotide away. The chain combines TRBV7-9 with TRBJ1-1; D is undetermined. The CDR3 extends over 12 amino acids. Germline V gene sequence: CDR1 SEHNR, CDR2 FQNEAQ (reference sequence). Deletions cut 2 bases from V and 8 bases from J, with 9 bases between. The CDR3 region has the DNA TGTGCCAGCAGCTTATACCCACAGGAAGCTTTCTTT. Amino acid sequence: CASSLYPQEAFF.

At least ten counts were recorded for this clonotype. This sequence joins TRBV2 and TRBJ2-7, with D perhaps assigned TRBD1 or TRBD2 (5 bases each). CDR3 length: 13 amino acids. Germline assignment: CDR1 SNHLY and CDR2 FYNNEI. Deletions cut 6 bases from V and 5 bases from J, with 14 bases between. CDR3 sequence (DNA): TGTGCCAGCAGACCGGGACCACGAGACGAGCAGTACTTC. The encoded protein is CASRPGPRDEQYF.

This clonotype was found a few times. V and J are TRBV13 and TRBJ2-7, with D perhaps matching TRBD2 (6 bases). CDR3 length: 14 residues. The germline CDR1 and CDR2 sequences are PRHDT and FYEKMQ (reference sequence). The V end lost 4 bases, the J end lost 5 bases, and 15 bases lay between the germline ends. CDR3 protein: CASSSTGLQDEQYF. The CDR3 nucleotides are TGTGCCAGCAGCTCTACGGGACTGCAGGACGAGCAGTACTTC.

This clonotype was picked up many times. This chain uses TRBV6-1 with TRBJ2-2; D is perhaps TRBD1 or TRBD2 (5 bases each). V lost 1 base, J lost 4 bases, and 10 bases lay in between. The CDR3 contains 15 residues. CDR1 and CDR2 from the germline V gene are MNHNS and SASEGT. The CDR3, as DNA: TGTGCCAGCAGTGAAGGACCAGGGAGCACCGGGGAGCTGTTTTTT. Protein product: CASSEGPGSTGELFF.

This clonotype came up many times. The chain joins TRBV28 to TRBJ2-7; D perhaps matches TRBD2 (5 bases). This CDR3 comprises 11 residues. Germline-derived CDR1 and CDR2 are MDHEN and SYDVKM. Trimming pared 6 bases from V and 6 bases from J, leaving 9 bases between. The CDR3, as DNA: TGTGCCAGCAGCAAGGCGGGCGAGCAGTACTTC. Translation gives CASSKAGEQYF. The full variable domain, rest sourced from reference TRBV28 and TRBJ2-7, is DVKVTQSSRYLVKRTGEKVFLECVQDMDHENMFWYRQDPGLGLRLIYFSYDVKMKEKGDIPEGYSVSREKKERFSLILESASTNQTSMYLCASSKAGEQYFGPGTRLTVT.

This clonotype showed up many times. The rearrangement links TRBV15 to TRBJ2-4; 7 nucleotides line up with TRBD1. The ends lost 3 bases at V and 9 bases at J; junction bases unmatched: 8. This CDR3 has 14 residues. Germline CDR1 is LNHNV and CDR2 is YYDKDF (reference sequence). CDR3 protein: CATSSIRQGGIQYF. CDR3 bases: TGTGCCACCAGCAGTATACGACAGGGCGGCATTCAGTACTTC. Looking up the rest from reference TRBV15 and TRBJ2-4 gives the full variable domain: DAMVIQNPRYQVTQFGKPVTLSCSQTLNHNVMYWYQQKSSQAPKLLFHYYDKDFNNEADTPDNFQSRRPNTSFCFLDIRSPGLGDTAMYLCATSSIRQGGIQYFGAGTRLSVL.

This clonotype was detected ten times or more. V is TRBV30 and J is TRBJ1-2; D remains ambiguous. The V and J ends lost 0 bases and 4 bases respectively, with 6 bases between them. This CDR3 has 12 amino acids. CDR1 and CDR2 from the germline V gene are GTSNPN and SVGIG (reference sequence). The CDR3 loop reads CAWSVLSYGYTF. CDR3 nucleotide sequence: TGTGCCTGGAGTGTCTTGAGCTATGGCTACACCTTC.

This clonotype was found many times. At one end, the junction sequence differs from germline, possibly due to a read error. This chain uses TRBV30 with TRBJ1-6; the match to TRBD1 covers 11 bases. CDR3 size: 13 residues. Germline V gene sequence: CDR1 GTSNPN, CDR2 SVGIG (reference sequence). The CDR3 reads CAWSGGQGVFQRF. CDR3 coding DNA: TGTGCCTGGAGTGGGGGACAGGGGGTTTTTCAGCGCTTT.

The count of this clonotype is one. The J gene is TRBJ2-5, the V gene TRBV12-3 or TRBV12-4, with 7 bases that match TRBD1. Trimming removed 5 bases from V and 4 bases from J; junction bases left unmatched: 10. CDR3 length: 15 amino acids. The CDR3 region is CASSLMDRTLETQYF. The CDR3 DNA reads TGTGCCAGCAGTCTCATGGACAGGACCCTAGAGACCCAGTACTTC.

This clonotype appeared many times. This chain links TRBV20-1 with TRBJ2-4; D gene unclear. CDR1 is DFQATT and CDR2 is SNEGSKA in the germline V gene (reference sequence). The CDR3 runs to 15 residues. V lost 2 bases to trimming and J lost 3 bases, with 14 bases between them. The CDR3 DNA reads TGCAGTGCTAGAATGGGTAGCCGAGGCAAAAACATTCAGTACTTC. Translated, it gives CSARMGSRGKNIQYF.